This T cell receptor beta chain was sequenced for a study of shared clonotypes between healthy human individuals. Notes on the study in general: Blood was the only sampled material, and tissue repertoires likely differ. Relative to their counterparts shared across all four donors, non-shared clonotypes exhibited diminished generation probabilities.

Produced via immunoSEQ multiplex PCR; TCRdb's table is partial and in-frame only. The repertoire holds about 1 million clones, with about 84% as singletons. Comment on this clone: Its specificity is unknown.

Germline V gene lookup returns CDR1 SGHTA and CDR2 FQGNSA. The CDR3 contains 17 residues. J gave up 5 bases and V 4 bases, and 11 bases lay outside the gene matches. The chain combines TRBV7-2 with TRBJ2-5; 12 bases align to TRBD2. This sequence was found in a man between 18 and 29 years old in good health. Some clones in this sample may be carry-over from other donors' samples. The specimen was memory CD4+ T cells from PBMCs. Subset reported: CD45RA-negative fraction. The CDR3 bases are TGTGCCAGCAGCTCGGGACTAGCGGGCAGGACAGGGGAGACCCAGTACTTC. Amino acids: CASSSGLAGRTGETQYF.